The clone carrying this T cell receptor (beta chain) is categorized as medium-sized. This specimen belongs to a study of tumor and adjacent non-tumor tissue in lung cancer. Three rounds of nested PCR, following a modified ARM-PCR protocol, produced the TCRbeta library. Each CDR3 protein is one row after TCRdb ran MiXCR on the multiplex PCR reads. Counted here are 75,000 to 95,000 distinct CDR3 sequences, about 66% occurring once; the ten biggest clones make up roughly 18%. This sample's RNA came from whole unsorted tissue. Chemotherapy-naive patients with new lung cancer underwent thoracic surgery in China, August–late 2014. The CDR3 is 14 amino acids. V dropped 2 bases and J dropped 7 bases, with 15 bases sitting between them. Looked up from germline, CDR1 is SGHAT and CDR2 is FQDESV (reference sequence).

The material sequenced was lung tumor tissue. The clonotype comes from a man in his 60s with non-small cell lung cancer. The chain couples TRBV11-1 to TRBJ2-7; D is unclear. The CDR3 reads CASSLQPPPGEQYF. The DNA of the CDR3 is TGTGCCAGCAGCTTACAGCCGCCCCCTGGGGAGCAGTACTTC.